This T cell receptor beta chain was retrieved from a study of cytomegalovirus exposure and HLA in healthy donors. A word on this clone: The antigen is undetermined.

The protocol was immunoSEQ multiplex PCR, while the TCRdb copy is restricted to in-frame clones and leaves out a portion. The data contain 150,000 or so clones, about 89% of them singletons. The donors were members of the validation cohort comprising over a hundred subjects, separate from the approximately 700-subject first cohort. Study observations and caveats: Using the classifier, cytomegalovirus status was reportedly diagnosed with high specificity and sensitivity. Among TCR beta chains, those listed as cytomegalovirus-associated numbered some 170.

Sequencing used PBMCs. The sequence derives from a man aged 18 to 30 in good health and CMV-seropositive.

The DNA of the CDR3 is TGCGCCAGCAGCTTTCCCCTACGCGGGGGCCAATACAATGAGCAGTTCTTC. Its protein product is CASSFPLRGGQYNEQFF. The chain is built from TRBV5-1 and TRBJ2-1; weak D call: TRBD2 (7 bases). Trimming cost V 2 bases and J 4 bases, with 19 bases left between them. From germline, CDR1 is SGHRS and CDR2 YFSETQ. The CDR3 sequence is 17 residues long.